The 4 T cell receptor beta chains reported below all come from one sample, sequenced in a study of cytomegalovirus exposure and HLA in healthy donors. Using immunoSEQ multiplex PCR, the repertoire was profiled, and TCRdb retains in-frame clones only, with some absent. Of 300,000 to 400,000 clones detected, approximately 88% appear once; the ten largest clones hold around 0.96%. What was sequenced was PBMCs. These receptors were obtained from a man aged 30 to 45 in good health and CMV-seronegative.

This rearrangement joins TRBV5-6 to TRBJ1-5, with 7 bases matching TRBD1. CDR3 size: 16 residues. Trimming removed 1 base from V and 4 bases from J; junction bases left unmatched: 8. Germline V CDR1 and CDR2: SGHDT, YYEEEE. The CDR3 region has the DNA TGTGCCAGCAGCTTGTTGTCCGGGACAGCGAATCAGCCCCAGCATTTT. Encoded protein: CASSLLSGTANQPQHF.

The gene calls are TRBV5-1 and TRBJ2-5; 8 positions match TRBD2. This CDR3 spans 14 amino acids. J gave up 5 bases and V 1 base, and 4 bases lay outside the gene matches. CDR1 is SGHRS, CDR2 YFSETQ, per germline. Here the CDR3 DNA reads TGCGCCAGCAGCTTGAGTAGCGGGGAGGAGACCCAGTACTTC. Translated, it gives CASSLSSGEETQYF.

V and J are TRBV15 and TRBJ1-4, with 9 bases lining up with TRBD1. The CDR3 contains 15 residues. Per germline, CDR1 LNHNV and CDR2 YYDKDF (reference sequence). The ends lost 2 bases at V and 7 bases at J; junction bases unmatched: 5. The CDR3 here is CATSRRGQGGEKLFF. DNA for the CDR3: TGTGCCACCAGCAGAAGGGGACAGGGAGGTGAAAAACTGTTTTTT.

The chain combines TRBV7-2 with TRBJ1-3; the D is unclear. Germline V gene data show CDR1 as SGHTA and CDR2 as FQGNSA. Trimming left V 2 bases short and J 0 bases short, with 8 bases between. The CDR3 runs 15 residues. This CDR3 reads CASSLTELSGNTIYF. The DNA of the CDR3 is TGTGCCAGCAGCTTAACGGAGCTCTCTGGAAACACCATATATTTT.